This T cell receptor beta chain is drawn from a study of T cells after yellow fever vaccination. Regarding the study as a whole: The booster saw the reappearance of most primary-vaccination clones (nearly 98% CD4, 88% CD8).

Remarks on this clonotype: The antigen is unknown.

CDR3 length equals 12 residues. Trimming pared 2 bases from V and 11 bases from J, leaving 10 bases between. From germline, CDR1 is MNHEY and CDR2 SVGAGI. Researchers made TCR cDNA using 5'RACE template switching, and this step added a universal primer site and UMIs. TCRdb re-derived calls from the 5' RACE reads in MiXCR, one entry per CDR3 protein. Of 500,000 to 650,000 distinct CDR3 sequences in the sample, less than 20% were seen once. V usage is TRBV6-5 and J usage is TRBJ2-1; D possibly corresponds to TRBD1 (5 bases). This clonotype originated in a man between 18 and 29 years old who received the YFV17D yellow fever vaccine. This specimen consisted of PBMCs, obtained less than 6 days after the first yellow fever vaccination. CDR3 sequence (DNA): TGTGCCAGCAGTTACATAAGACAGAAGCAGTTCTTC. Amino acids: CASSYIRQKQFF.